Sequencing of this T cell receptor beta chain was carried out in a study of T cells in Graves' hyperthyroidism and ophthalmopathy. Study details: At initial diagnosis, before any treatment had begun, peripheral blood was obtained. General study points: Within blood appeared most thyroid clonotypes that had expanded above 0.001.

Diagnoses rested on clinical symptoms, serum thyroxine and TRAb, thyroid ultrasound and orbital computed tomography. Remarks on this clonotype: The antigen is undetermined.

Trimming removed 6 bases at V and 1 base at J, with 14 bases between. The CDR3 consists of 15 residues. CDR1 and CDR2 from the germline V gene are SGHTA and FQGNSA. The TCR beta CDR3 regions underwent amplification using RNA transcripts as the source. The TCR CDR3 was amplified in a first-round RT-PCR using the HTBI primer set. One entry per CDR3 protein results from TCRdb running MiXCR on the multiplex PCR reads. The sample contains some 210,000 distinct CDR3 sequences, approximately 17% of which appear only once. This chain links TRBV7-2 with TRBJ2-3; D is tentatively TRBD1 or TRBD2 (5 bases each). The receptor was derived from a man over 45 with Graves' hyperthyroidism. Input material: blood. CDR3 region: CASRWDGAGTDTQYF. CDR3 nucleotides: TGTGCCAGCAGATGGGACGGTGCTGGCACAGATACGCAGTATTTT. Looking up the rest from reference TRBV7-2 and TRBJ2-3 gives the full variable domain: GAGVSQSPSNKVTEKGKDVELRCDPISGHTALYWYRQSLGQGLEFLIYFQGNSAPDKSGLPSDRFSAERTGGSVSTLTIQRTQQEDSAVYLCASRWDGAGTDTQYFGPGTRLTVL.